The 5 T cell receptor beta chains given below trace back to one sample, sequenced in a study of identical twins (dated by TCRdb to 2015 to 2016). Library preparation employed 5' RACE. For sequencing, an Illumina HiSeq 2000 was employed. TCRdb trimmed the raw reads at Q25, called clones with MiXCR and kept productive beta chains. Every distinct CDR3 protein forms one entry, paired with its most common genes and DNA. This sample lists about 570,000 distinct CDR3 sequences; just under 10% were detected once. The ten largest clones capture more than 2.5% of the sample. These data also featured in a second study, about yellow fever vaccine responses in identical twins.

What was sequenced was PBMCs. The receptors here all came from a woman under 30 in good health.

There are many counts of this clonotype. The V and J genes are TRBV27 and TRBJ2-2, with D tentatively TRBD1 (5 bases). Trimming removed 2 bases from V and 3 bases from J, with 7 bases in between. Per germline, CDR1 MNHEY and CDR2 SMNVEV (reference sequence). The CDR3 is 14 amino acids. The DNA of the CDR3 is TGTGCCAGCAGTTTAGAAGGGGACACCGGGGAGCTGTTTTTT. Its protein is CASSLEGDTGELFF.

The chain uses TRBV7-2 and TRBJ2-1, with TRBD2 as a possible D gene (6 bases). The CDR3 length is 16 residues. V lost 3 bases and J lost 5, with 17 bases in between. The germline CDR1 and CDR2 sequences are SGHTA and FQGNSA. The CDR3 DNA is TGTGCCAGCAGCTTGGTGGGCGGGATTGCCAACAATGAGCAGTTCTTC. This sequence encodes CASSLVGGIANNEQFF.

The gene calls are TRBV29-1 and TRBJ2-1; 9 bases are shared with TRBD2. The CDR3 totals 14 residues. J gave up 8 bases and V 7 bases, and 12 bases lay outside the gene matches. Germline CDR1 SQVTM, CDR2 ANQGSEA. CDR3 residues: CSAHGLALGYEQFF. CDR3 DNA sequence: TGCAGCGCCCACGGACTAGCGCTTGGGTATGAGCAGTTCTTC.

The rearrangement links TRBV6-5 to TRBJ2-7, with 8 bases fitting TRBD2. This CDR3 spans 13 amino acids. CDR1 MNHEY and CDR2 SVGAGI come from the germline V gene. J lost 6 bases, V lost 4 bases, and 5 bases had no gene match. For the CDR3, the DNA is TGTGCCAGCAGTTCAGGGACTAGAGGCGAGCAGTACTTC. Translating it yields CASSSGTRGEQYF.

The chain combines TRBV7-9 with TRBJ1-1; TRBD1 matches 8 bases. Germline V gene data show CDR1 as SEHNR and CDR2 as FQNEAQ (reference sequence). The ends lost 3 bases at V and 11 bases at J; junction bases unmatched: 8. The CDR3 has 13 residues. Here the CDR3 reads CASSFAGTGEAFF. DNA for the CDR3: TGTGCCAGCAGCTTCGCCGGGACAGGAGAGGCTTTCTTT. Full variable domain (outside the CDR3, taken from reference TRBV7-9 and TRBJ1-1): DTGVSQNPRHKITKRGQNVTFRCDPISEHNRLYWYRQTLGQGPEFLTYFQNEAQLEKSRLLSDRFSAERPKGSFSTLEIQRTEQGDSAMYLCASSFAGTGEAFFGQGTRLTVV.